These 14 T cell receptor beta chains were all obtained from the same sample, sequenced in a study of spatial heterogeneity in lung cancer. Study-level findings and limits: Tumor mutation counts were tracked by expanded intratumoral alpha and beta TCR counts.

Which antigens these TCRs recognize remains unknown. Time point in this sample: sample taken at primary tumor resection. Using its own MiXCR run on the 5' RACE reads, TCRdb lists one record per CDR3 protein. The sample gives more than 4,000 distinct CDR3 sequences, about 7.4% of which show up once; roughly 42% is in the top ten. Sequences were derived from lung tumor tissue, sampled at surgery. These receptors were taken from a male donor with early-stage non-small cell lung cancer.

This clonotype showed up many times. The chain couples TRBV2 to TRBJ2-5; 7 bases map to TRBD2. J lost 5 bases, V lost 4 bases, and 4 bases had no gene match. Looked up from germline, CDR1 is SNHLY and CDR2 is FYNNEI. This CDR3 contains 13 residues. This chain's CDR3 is CASSAGLVETQYF. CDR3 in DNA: TGTGCCAGCAGTGCTGGACTAGTCGAGACCCAGTACTTC.

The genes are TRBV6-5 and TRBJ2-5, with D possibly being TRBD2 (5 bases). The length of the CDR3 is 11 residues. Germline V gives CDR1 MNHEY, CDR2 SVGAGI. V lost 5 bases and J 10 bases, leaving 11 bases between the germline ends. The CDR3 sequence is CASSTADRQYF. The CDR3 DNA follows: TGTGCCAGCAGTACAGCGGACCGCCAGTACTTC.

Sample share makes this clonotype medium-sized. The CDR3, as DNA: TGTGCCAGCAGCTTAGAGTATCGTAATGAGCAGTTCTTC. Amino acids: CASSLEYRNEQFF. The chain employs TRBV7-2 and TRBJ2-1; D gene ambiguous. This CDR3 contains 13 residues. V lost 1 base to trimming and J lost 7 bases, with 8 bases between them. The germline V gene encodes CDR1 SGHTA and CDR2 FQGNSA.

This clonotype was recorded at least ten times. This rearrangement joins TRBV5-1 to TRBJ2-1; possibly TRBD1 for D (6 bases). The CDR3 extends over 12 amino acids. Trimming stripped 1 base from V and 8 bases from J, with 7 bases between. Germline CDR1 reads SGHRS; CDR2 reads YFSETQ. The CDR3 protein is CASSLKGDEQFF. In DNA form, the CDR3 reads TGCGCCAGCAGCTTGAAGGGGGATGAGCAGTTCTTC.

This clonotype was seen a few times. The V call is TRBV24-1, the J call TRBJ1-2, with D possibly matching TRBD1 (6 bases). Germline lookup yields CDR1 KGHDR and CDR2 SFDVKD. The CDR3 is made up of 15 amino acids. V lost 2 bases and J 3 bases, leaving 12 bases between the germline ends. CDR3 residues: CATSDSSGDDYGYTF. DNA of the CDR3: TGTGCCACCAGTGATTCATCAGGGGACGACTATGGCTACACCTTC.

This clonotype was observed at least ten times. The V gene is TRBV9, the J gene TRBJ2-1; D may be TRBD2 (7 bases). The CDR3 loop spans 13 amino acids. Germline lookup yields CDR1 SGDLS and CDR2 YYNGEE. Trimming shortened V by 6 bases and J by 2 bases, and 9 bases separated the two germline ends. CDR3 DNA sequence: TGTGCCAGCAAGGGGGGGCCCTACAATGAGCAGTTCTTC. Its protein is CASKGGPYNEQFF.

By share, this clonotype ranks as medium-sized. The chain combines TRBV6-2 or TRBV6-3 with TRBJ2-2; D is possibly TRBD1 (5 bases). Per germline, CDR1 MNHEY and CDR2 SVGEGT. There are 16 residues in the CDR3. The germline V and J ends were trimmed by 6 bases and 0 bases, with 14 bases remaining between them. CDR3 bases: TGTGCCAGCAGGACCCACTGGACACCGAACACCGGGGAGCTGTTTTTT. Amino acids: CASRTHWTPNTGELFF.

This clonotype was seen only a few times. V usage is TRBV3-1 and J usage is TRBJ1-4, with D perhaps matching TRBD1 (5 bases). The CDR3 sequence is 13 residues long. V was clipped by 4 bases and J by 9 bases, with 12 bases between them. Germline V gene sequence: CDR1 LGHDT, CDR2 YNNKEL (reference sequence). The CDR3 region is CASSLAPGQKLFF. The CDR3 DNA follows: TGTGCCAGCAGCCTGGCCCCGGGGCAAAAACTGTTTTTT.

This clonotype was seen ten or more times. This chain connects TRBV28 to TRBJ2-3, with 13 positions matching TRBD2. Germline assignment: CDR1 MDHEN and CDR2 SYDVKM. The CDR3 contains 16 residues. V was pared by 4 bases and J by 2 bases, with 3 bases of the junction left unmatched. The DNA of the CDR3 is TGTGCCAGCAGTTCGGGACTAGCGGGACACACAGATACGCAGTATTTT. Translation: CASSSGLAGHTDTQYF.

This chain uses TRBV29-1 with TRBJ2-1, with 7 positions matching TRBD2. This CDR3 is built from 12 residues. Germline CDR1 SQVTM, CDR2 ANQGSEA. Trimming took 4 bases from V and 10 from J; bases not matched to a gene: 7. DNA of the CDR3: TGCAGCGTTGGCTTGCGGGGGTGGGAGCAGTTCTTC. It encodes CSVGLRGWEQFF.

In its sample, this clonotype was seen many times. The CDR3 sequence is CASSLGSSGSYEQYF. The CDR3 nucleotides are TGCGCCAGCAGCTTGGGCTCTAGCGGGTCCTACGAGCAGTACTTC. The chain recombines TRBV5-1 with TRBJ2-7, with 8 bases identical to TRBD2. V lost 0 bases, J lost 1 base, and 3 bases stayed unmatched. Germline loops: CDR1 SGHRS, CDR2 YFSETQ. This CDR3 is built from 15 residues.

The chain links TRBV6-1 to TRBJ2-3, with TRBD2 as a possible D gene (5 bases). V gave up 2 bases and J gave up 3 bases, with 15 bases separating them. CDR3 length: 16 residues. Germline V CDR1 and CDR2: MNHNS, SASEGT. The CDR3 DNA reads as TGTGCCAGCAGTGAACGAGGACGGGGAGTTACAGATACGCAGTATTTT. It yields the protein CASSERGRGVTDTQYF.

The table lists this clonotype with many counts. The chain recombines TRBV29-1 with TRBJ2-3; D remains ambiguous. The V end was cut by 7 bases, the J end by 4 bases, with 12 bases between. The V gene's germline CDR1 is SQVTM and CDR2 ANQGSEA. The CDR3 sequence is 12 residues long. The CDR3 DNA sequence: TGCAGCGCCCCCAGTGGTGCAGATACGCAGTATTTT. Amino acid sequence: CSAPSGADTQYF.

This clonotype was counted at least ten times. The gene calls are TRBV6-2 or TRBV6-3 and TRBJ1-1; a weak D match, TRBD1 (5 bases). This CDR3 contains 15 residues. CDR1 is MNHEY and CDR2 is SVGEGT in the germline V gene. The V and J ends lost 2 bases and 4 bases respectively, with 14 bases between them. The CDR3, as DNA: TGTGCCAGCAGTTACGGGATGGGGGTACGCACTGAAGCTTTCTTT. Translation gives CASSYGMGVRTEAFF.